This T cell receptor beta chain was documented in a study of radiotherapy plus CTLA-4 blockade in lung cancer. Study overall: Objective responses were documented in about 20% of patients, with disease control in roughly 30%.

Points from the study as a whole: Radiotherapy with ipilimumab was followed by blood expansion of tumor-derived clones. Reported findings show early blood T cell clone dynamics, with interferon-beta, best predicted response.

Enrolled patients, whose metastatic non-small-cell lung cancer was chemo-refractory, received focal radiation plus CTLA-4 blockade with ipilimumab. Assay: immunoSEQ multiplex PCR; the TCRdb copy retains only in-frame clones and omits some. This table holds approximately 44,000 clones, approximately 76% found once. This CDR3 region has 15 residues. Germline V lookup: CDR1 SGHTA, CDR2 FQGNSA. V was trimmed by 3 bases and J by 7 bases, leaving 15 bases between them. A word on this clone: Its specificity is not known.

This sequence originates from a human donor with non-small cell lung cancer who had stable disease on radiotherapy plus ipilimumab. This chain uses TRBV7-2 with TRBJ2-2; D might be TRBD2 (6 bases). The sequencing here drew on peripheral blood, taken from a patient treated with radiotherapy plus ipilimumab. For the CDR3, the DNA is TGTGCCAGCAGCTTTACTAAAGCGGGCGGCGGGGAGCTGTTTTTT. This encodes CASSFTKAGGGELFF.